This passage covers 27 T cell receptor beta chains from one sample sequenced in a study of blood T cell repertoires in COVID-19. Method: immunoSEQ multiplex PCR; TCRdb's copy keeps in-frame clones and lacks some. Of 65,000 to 95,000 clones listed, 70% to 90% were seen once; the top ten hold around 12%. Sample: peripheral blood. These receptors all come from a man aged 65 to 79 with active or convalescent COVID-19.

This clone has just a few counts. The genes are TRBV19 and TRBJ1-2; 9 nucleotides line up with TRBD1. CDR1 and CDR2 (germline): LNHDA, SQIVND (reference sequence). The CDR3 has 14 amino acids. Trimming cost V 7 bases and J 5 bases; bases outside gene matches: 8. CDR3 amino acids: CASKGDRGDYGYTF. The CDR3 nucleotides read TGTGCCAGTAAAGGCGACAGGGGGGATTATGGCTACACCTTC. The entire variable domain, with the rest obtained from reference TRBV19 and TRBJ1-2, is as follows: DGGITQSPKYLFRKEGQNVTLSCEQNLNHDAMYWYRQDPGQGLRLIYYSQIVNDFQKGDIAEGYSVSREKKESFPLTVTSAQKNPTAFYLCASKGDRGDYGYTFGSGTRLTVV.

The chain couples TRBV15 to TRBJ2-4; D gene uncertain. This CDR3 is built from 12 residues. The V and J ends lost 3 bases and 8 bases respectively, with 8 bases between them. Germline CDR1 and CDR2: LNHNV and YYDKDF (reference sequence). CDR3 residues: CATSSPPDIQYF. The CDR3 DNA sequence: TGTGCCACCAGCAGCCCCCCGGACATTCAGTACTTC.

The gene calls are TRBV7-8 and TRBJ1-2; D unclear. This CDR3 is 13 amino acids long. In germline, CDR1 is SGHVS, CDR2 FQNEAQ. Deletions cut 0 bases from V and 8 bases from J, with 10 bases between. The DNA for the CDR3 is TGTGCCAGCAGCTTAGCGGGGAGTCGCGGCTACACCTTC. This gives the protein CASSLAGSRGYTF.

This chain joins TRBV4-1 and TRBJ1-6, with 9 bases aligning to TRBD1. The CDR3 runs 17 residues. CDR1 and CDR2 (germline): MGHRA, YSYEKL. With 4 bases clipped from V and 0 bases from J, the junction kept 4 bases outside the gene matches. The CDR3 loop reads CASSPGQGSSYNSPLHF. CDR3 bases: TGCGCCAGCAGCCCAGGACAGGGGAGCTCCTATAATTCACCCCTCCACTTT.

This clone has just a few counts. J is TRBJ1-2 and V is TRBV5-4; 7 nucleotides align to TRBD1. V shed 1 base and J 6 bases; nucleotides not matched to a gene: 21. Germline V gene data show CDR1 as SGHNT and CDR2 as YYREEE (reference sequence). The CDR3 totals 19 residues. This chain's CDR3 is CASSLYTTGTALRRDGYTF. As DNA, the CDR3 is TGTGCCAGCAGCTTGTACACTACCGGGACAGCGCTACGGAGGGATGGCTACACCTTC.

The chain couples TRBV5-5 to TRBJ1-2; TRBD1 aligns across 7 bases. CDR3 size: 15 residues. Germline assignment: CDR1 SGHKS and CDR2 YYEKEE (reference sequence). The V and J ends lost 1 base and 1 base, in that order; junction bases with no gene match: 4. This chain's CDR3 is CASSLFQGDNYGYTF. The CDR3 nucleotides are TGTGCCAGCAGCTTGTTCCAGGGGGATAACTATGGCTACACCTTC.

The V gene is TRBV18, the J gene TRBJ1-3; 9 positions agree with TRBD1. Germline V lookup: CDR1 KGHSH, CDR2 LQKENI. Trimming at V came to 3 bases and at J to 2 bases, leaving 5 bases not matched to a gene. This CDR3 comprises 16 residues. The CDR3 DNA is TGTGCCAGCTCACCCTACAGGGGGCCGGCTGGAAACACCATATATTTT. This translates into CASSPYRGPAGNTIYF.

The rearrangement joins TRBV10-2 to TRBJ1-6; perhaps TRBD1 as D (5 bases). There are 13 residues in the CDR3. Germline CDR1 WSHSY, CDR2 SAAADI. V gave up 7 bases and J gave up 8 bases, with 12 bases separating them. The CDR3 sequence: CASNQGTDSPLHF. CDR3 sequence (DNA): TGCGCCAGCAACCAGGGTACCGATTCACCCCTCCACTTT.

The rearrangement joins TRBV19 to TRBJ2-2; TRBD1 might be the D (6 bases). Trimming took 4 bases from V and 6 from J, leaving 9 bases between them. Germline assignment: CDR1 LNHDA and CDR2 SQIVND (reference sequence). The CDR3 totals 13 residues. CDR3 DNA: TGTGCCAGTAGTACTCAGGGGCCCGGGGAGCTGTTTTTT. This gives the protein CASSTQGPGELFF.

J is TRBJ2-7 and V is TRBV7-2; possibly TRBD2 for D (6 bases). V shed 4 bases and J shed 0 bases, with 13 bases lying between them. There are 15 residues in the CDR3. Germline V gene data show CDR1 as SGHTA and CDR2 as FQGNSA. The CDR3 sequence is CASSSRGGFSYEQYF. The CDR3 DNA reads as TGTGCCAGCAGCTCCCGCGGAGGGTTCTCCTACGAGCAGTACTTC.

About this clone itself: In the same sample, other DNA sequences code for this CDR3. The chain links TRBV7-2 to TRBJ1-1; D gene ambiguous. The V end lost 4 bases, the J end lost 1 base, and 7 bases lay between the germline ends. Germline V gene data show CDR1 as SGHTA and CDR2 as FQGNSA. This CDR3 comprises 13 residues. The CDR3, as DNA: TGTGCCAGCAGCTCTCAGGAGAACACTGAAGCTTTCTTT. This encodes CASSSQENTEAFF. The variable domain in full, completed from reference TRBV7-2 and TRBJ1-1, reads GAGVSQSPSNKVTEKGKDVELRCDPISGHTALYWYRQSLGQGLEFLIYFQGNSAPDKSGLPSDRFSAERTGGSVSTLTIQRTQQEDSAVYLCASSSQENTEAFFGQGTRLTVV.

The chain combines TRBV5-1 with TRBJ1-6; tentatively, D is TRBD1 (6 bases). This CDR3 has 15 residues. Germline CDR1 and CDR2: SGHRS and YFSETQ. Trimming left V 4 bases short and J 2 bases short, with 10 bases between. The CDR3, as DNA: TGCGCCAGCAGCAGTGGGACAACCTATAATTCACCCCTCCACTTT. It codes for CASSSGTTYNSPLHF.

This clone was seen once. The V and J genes are TRBV5-5 and TRBJ2-5; 10 bases are a match to TRBD1. The CDR3 has 16 amino acids. Unmatched junction bases numbered 4, after V lost 0 bases and J lost 2 bases. In germline, CDR1 is SGHKS, CDR2 YYEKEE (reference sequence). This chain's CDR3 is CASSLVGTGAQETQYF. For the CDR3, the DNA is TGTGCCAGCAGCTTGGTAGGGACAGGGGCACAAGAGACCCAGTACTTC.

This sequence joins TRBV5-1 and TRBJ2-2; 7 bases line up with TRBD1. V trimming: 4 bases; J trimming: 0 bases; junction bases outside the gene matches: 6. CDR1 SGHRS and CDR2 YFSETQ come from the germline V gene. The CDR3 has 16 residues. In DNA form, the CDR3 reads TGCGCCAGCAGCCAACTAGACAGGGCGAACACCGGGGAGCTGTTTTTT. Encoded protein: CASSQLDRANTGELFF.

CDR3 nucleotides: TGTGCCAGCAGCTGGACAGGCAATTACGAGCAGTACTTC. Amino acids: CASSWTGNYEQYF. The genes are TRBV27 and TRBJ2-7, with TRBD1 identical over 7 bases. V lost 6 bases to trimming and J lost 4 bases; unmatched junction nucleotides: 6. The germline gives CDR1 MNHEY, CDR2 SMNVEV (reference sequence). The CDR3 extends over 13 amino acids.

The chain has TRBV5-1 and TRBJ2-5; TRBD1 matches 8 bases. V gave up 0 bases and J gave up 7 bases; unmatched junction bases: 8. Germline-derived CDR1 and CDR2 are SGHRS and YFSETQ. The CDR3 is 15 amino acids. The CDR3 region has the DNA TGCGCCAGCAGCTTGGGCCCGACAGGGGTGGGGACCCAGTACTTC. This encodes CASSLGPTGVGTQYF.

V gene TRBV24-1 combines with J gene TRBJ1-2; D uncertain. The CDR3 totals 12 residues. Deletions cut 4 bases from V and 2 bases from J, with 4 bases between. Germline V lookup: CDR1 KGHDR, CDR2 SFDVKD. The CDR3 DNA sequence: TGTGCCACCAGTGAGGGCAACTATGGCTACACCTTC. It codes for CATSEGNYGYTF.

CDR3 sequence (DNA): TGTGCCAGCAGTAGGGCGGGTTTGGATTTCTTT. This codes for CASSRAGLDFF. The J gene is TRBJ1-1, the V gene TRBV6-5, with D hard to call. The CDR3 contains 11 residues. Germline V lookup: CDR1 MNHEY, CDR2 SVGAGI. V lost 5 bases to trimming and J lost 13 bases, with 14 bases between them.

The CDR3 is CASSRGQGEKLFF. As DNA, the CDR3 is TGTGCCAGCAGTCGGGGACAGGGAGAAAAACTGTTTTTT. The chain links TRBV12-3 or TRBV12-4 to TRBJ1-4; TRBD1 matches 9 bases. CDR3 length equals 13 residues. Germline trimming cut 5 bases from V and 8 bases from J; bases unmatched to any gene: 3.

Regarding this clone: Other DNA sequences in this sample translate to the same CDR3. The chain joins TRBV7-6 to TRBJ2-3; 10 bases map to TRBD2. The germline V gene has CDR1 SGHVS and CDR2 FNYEAQ. The V gene end was trimmed by 5 bases and the J gene end by 1 base; junction bases not matched to a gene: 3. This CDR3 comprises 15 residues. The CDR3 spells CASSPTSGGTDTQYF. The DNA of the CDR3 is TGTGCCAGCAGCCCAACTAGCGGGGGCACAGATACGCAGTATTTT.

The CDR3 DNA is TGTGCCACCAGCAGAGTGGACAGGGATTCTGGCTACACCTTC. Translating it yields CATSRVDRDSGYTF. V and J are TRBV15 and TRBJ1-2, with 8 bases fitting TRBD1. V was pared by 1 base and J by 7 bases, with 5 bases of the junction left unmatched. The V gene's germline CDR1 is LNHNV and CDR2 YYDKDF (reference sequence). This CDR3 spans 14 amino acids. Drawing the rest from reference TRBV15 and TRBJ1-2, the complete variable domain is DAMVIQNPRYQVTQFGKPVTLSCSQTLNHNVMYWYQQKSSQAPKLLFHYYDKDFNNEADTPDNFQSRRPNTSFCFLDIRSPGLGDTAMYLCATSRVDRDSGYTFGSGTRLTVV.

CDR3 sequence reads: CASSRLGQAEAFF. CDR3 nucleotides: TGTGCCAGCAGTCGTCTCGGACAGGCTGAAGCTTTCTTT. The rearrangement uses TRBV6-5 and TRBJ1-1; 7 bases align to TRBD1. The V and J ends lost 5 bases and 6 bases, in that order; junction bases with no gene match: 6. The germline V gene encodes CDR1 MNHEY and CDR2 SVGAGI. The CDR3 is made up of 13 amino acids.

The chain couples TRBV6-5 to TRBJ2-7, with no clear D. CDR1 is MNHEY and CDR2 is SVGAGI in the germline V gene. Between the trimmed V and J ends, which lost 2 bases and 2 bases, there was a span of 7 bases. The CDR3 is 13 residues long. The CDR3 loop reads CASSYQIPYEQYF. The CDR3 coding sequence is TGTGCCAGCAGTTACCAGATCCCCTACGAGCAGTACTTC.

The chain joins TRBV12-3 or TRBV12-4 to TRBJ1-1; TRBD1 matches 7 bases. With V trimmed by 4 bases and J by 4 bases, 3 bases remained unmatched. The CDR3 sequence is 13 residues long. This chain's CDR3 is CASSYRGSTEAFF. CDR3 DNA: TGTGCCAGCAGTTACAGGGGTAGCACTGAAGCTTTCTTT.

J is TRBJ1-1 and V is TRBV19; D not certain. The germline V gene has CDR1 LNHDA and CDR2 SQIVND (reference sequence). This CDR3 spans 15 amino acids. Trimming pared 3 bases from V and 1 base from J, leaving 12 bases between. CDR3 sequence (DNA): TGTGCCAGTAGTATTTCGACACGGGGGAACACTGAAGCTTTCTTT. As protein: CASSISTRGNTEAFF.

The rearrangement uses TRBV19 and TRBJ1-2; 10 bases align to TRBD1. The germline V gene has CDR1 LNHDA and CDR2 SQIVND (reference sequence). The CDR3 contains 14 residues. V was clipped by 4 bases and J by 3 bases; unmatched bases: 2. Here the CDR3 DNA reads TGTGCCAGTAGTAAGGACAGGGGGGACTATGGCTACACCTTC. The encoded protein is CASSKDRGDYGYTF.

DNA for the CDR3: TGTGCCAGCAGTCTAAACTCACCGGGGGTAGGGGAGCTGTTTTTT. This codes for CASSLNSPGVGELFF. The chain carries TRBV2 and TRBJ2-2; possibly TRBD2 for D (6 bases). Trimming pared 5 bases from V and 8 bases from J, leaving 18 bases between. Germline CDR1 is SNHLY and CDR2 is FYNNEI. This CDR3 contains 15 residues.